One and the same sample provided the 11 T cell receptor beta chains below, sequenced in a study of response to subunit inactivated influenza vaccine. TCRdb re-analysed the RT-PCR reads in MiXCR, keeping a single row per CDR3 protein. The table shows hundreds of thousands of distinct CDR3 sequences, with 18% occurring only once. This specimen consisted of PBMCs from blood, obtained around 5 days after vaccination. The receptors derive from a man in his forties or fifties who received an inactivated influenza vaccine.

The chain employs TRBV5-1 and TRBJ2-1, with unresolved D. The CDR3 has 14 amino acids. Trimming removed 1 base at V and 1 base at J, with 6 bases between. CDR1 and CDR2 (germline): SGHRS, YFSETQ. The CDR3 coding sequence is TGCGCCAGCAGCTTGATTCAATCCTACAATGAGCAGTTCTTC. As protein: CASSLIQSYNEQFF.

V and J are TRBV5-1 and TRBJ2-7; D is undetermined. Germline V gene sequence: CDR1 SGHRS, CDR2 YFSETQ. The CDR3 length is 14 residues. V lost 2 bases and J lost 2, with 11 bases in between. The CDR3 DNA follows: TGCGCCAGCAGCTTTTCGACACCAACCTACGAGCAGTACTTC. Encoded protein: CASSFSTPTYEQYF.

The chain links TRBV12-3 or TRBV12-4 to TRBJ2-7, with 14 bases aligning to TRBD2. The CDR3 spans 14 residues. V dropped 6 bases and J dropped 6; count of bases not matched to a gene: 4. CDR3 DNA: TGTGCCAGCAGGGGACTAGCGGGGGCCGGCGAGCAGTACTTC. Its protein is CASRGLAGAGEQYF.

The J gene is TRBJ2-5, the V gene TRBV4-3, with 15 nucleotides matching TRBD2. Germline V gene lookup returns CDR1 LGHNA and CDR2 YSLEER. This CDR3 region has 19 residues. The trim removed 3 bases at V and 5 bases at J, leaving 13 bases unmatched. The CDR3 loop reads CASSQGRPGLAGGRETQYF. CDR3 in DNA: TGCGCCAGCAGCCAGGGGCGACCGGGACTAGCGGGAGGACGGGAGACCCAGTACTTC.

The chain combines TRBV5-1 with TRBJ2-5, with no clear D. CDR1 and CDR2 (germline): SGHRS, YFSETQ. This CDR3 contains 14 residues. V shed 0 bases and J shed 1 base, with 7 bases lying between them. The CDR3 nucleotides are TGCGCCAGCAGCTTGGCCCAGCCCCAAGAGACCCAGTACTTC. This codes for CASSLAQPQETQYF.

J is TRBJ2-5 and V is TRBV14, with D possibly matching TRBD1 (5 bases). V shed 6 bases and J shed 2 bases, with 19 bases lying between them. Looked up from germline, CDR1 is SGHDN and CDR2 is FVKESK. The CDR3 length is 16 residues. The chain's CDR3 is CASSLDKGLLQETQYF. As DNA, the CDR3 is TGTGCCAGCAGTCTGGATAAGGGGTTATTGCAAGAGACCCAGTACTTC.

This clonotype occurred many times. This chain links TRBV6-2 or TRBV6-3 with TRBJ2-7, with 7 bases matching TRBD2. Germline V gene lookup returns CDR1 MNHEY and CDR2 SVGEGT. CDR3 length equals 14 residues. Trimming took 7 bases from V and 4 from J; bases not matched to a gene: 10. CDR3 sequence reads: CASTPTSRPYEQYF. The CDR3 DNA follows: TGTGCCAGCACCCCGACTAGCCGTCCTTACGAGCAGTACTTC.

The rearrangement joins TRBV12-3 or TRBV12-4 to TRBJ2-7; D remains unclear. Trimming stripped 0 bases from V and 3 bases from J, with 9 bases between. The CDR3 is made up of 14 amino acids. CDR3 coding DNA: TGTGCCAGCAGTTTAGCGGGCAACGGCTACGAGCAGTACTTC. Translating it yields CASSLAGNGYEQYF.

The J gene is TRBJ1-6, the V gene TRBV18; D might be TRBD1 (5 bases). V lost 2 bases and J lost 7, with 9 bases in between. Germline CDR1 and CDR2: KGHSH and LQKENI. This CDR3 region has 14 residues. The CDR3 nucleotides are TGTGCCAGCTCACCAGGGGACGGGAATTCACCCCTCCACTTT. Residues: CASSPGDGNSPLHF. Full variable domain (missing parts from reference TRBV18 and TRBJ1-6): NAGVMQNPRHLVRRRGQEARLRCSPMKGHSHVYWYRQLPEEGLKFMVYLQKENIIDESGMPKERFSAEFPKEGPSILRIQQVVRGDSAAYFCASSPGDGNSPLHFGNGTRLTVT.

For the CDR3, the DNA is TGTGCCAGCAGTTTAGCCCTAGACAGGGGGCGAGGGCAGCCCCAGCATTTT. Translated, it gives CASSLALDRGRGQPQHF. The chain carries TRBV12-3 or TRBV12-4 and TRBJ1-5, with 10 nucleotides matching TRBD1. J gave up 7 bases and V 0 bases, and 9 bases lay outside the gene matches. There are 17 residues in the CDR3.

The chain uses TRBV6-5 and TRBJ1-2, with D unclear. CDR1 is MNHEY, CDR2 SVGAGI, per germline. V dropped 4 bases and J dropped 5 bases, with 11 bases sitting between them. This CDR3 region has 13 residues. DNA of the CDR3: TGTGCCAGCAGTTTTTACCGAGCGTATGGCTACACCTTC. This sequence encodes CASSFYRAYGYTF.